This T cell receptor (beta chain) was captured by sequencing in a study of memory B cells and T cells in multiple sclerosis. This clone was seen a single time. What it binds is not known. Stimulus-free culture yielded autoproliferating CFSE-dim and non-proliferating CFSE-high T cells, each sequenced separately. Pooled replicate wells came from 5x10^7 CFSE-labeled PBMCs cultured 6 to 8 days without stimulus. Sequenced by immunoSEQ multiplex PCR; TCRdb stores in-frame clones only, minus some. The table lists over 35,000 clones, approximately 80% of them singletons, with approximately 1.2% in the top ten. This CDR3 comprises 16 residues. The germline gives CDR1 SGHVS, CDR2 FNYEAQ. V dropped 1 base and J dropped 5; count of bases not matched to a gene: 3.

Sequencing input: PBMCs from blood kept in culture. This receptor was identified in a human donor with multiple sclerosis. V usage is TRBV7-6 and J usage is TRBJ1-6; 9 bases line up with TRBD1. The CDR3 bases are TGTGCCAGCAGCTTAGGGACAGGGGCAGATAATTCACCCCTCCACTTT. Encoded protein: CASSLGTGADNSPLHF.